A selection of T cell receptor beta chains follows, all from one sample in a study of cytomegalovirus exposure and HLA in healthy donors. Data came from immunoSEQ multiplex PCR; TCRdb stores just in-frame clones and leaves some out. This table holds roughly 190,000 clones, about 80% found once. Sample: PBMCs. Receptors were obtained from a woman aged 45-60 years in good health and CMV-seronegative. CDR3s include the opening cysteine and the closing phenylalanine or tryptophan. A D gene is named only where the DNA matches it firmly. The listing skips clone size in some rows; elsewhere it reads once, few, many or a size class.

clone_size | cdr3_length | j_call | d_call | v_call | cdr3_nt | cdr3_aa
. | 11 | TRBJ2-7 | . | TRBV29-1 | TGCAGCGTTGGCGGGATATACGAGCAGTACTTC | CSVGGIYEQYF
. | 13 | TRBJ1-5 | . | TRBV6-1 | TGTGCCAGCAGTCCCTTACAGGGTTGGCCCCAGCATTTT | CASSPLQGWPQHF
. | 13 | TRBJ1-1 | . | TRBV4-2 | TGTGCCAGCAGCCAAGAATATGCGCCTGAAGCTTTCTTT | CASSQEYAPEAFF
. | 13 | TRBJ1-2 | . | TRBV29-1 | TGCAGCGGGCTCGGGGGGGGGAACGATGGCTACACCTTC | CSGLGGGNDGYTF
few | 17 | TRBJ2-1 | TRBD2 | TRBV7-9 | TGTGCCAGCAGCCCGAGACTAGCGGGACCTGCCTACAATGAGCAGTTCTTC | CASSPRLAGPAYNEQFF
. | 16 | TRBJ2-7 | TRBD2 | TRBV11-2 | TGTGCCAGCAGCTTAGAGACTAGCGGGGCGGGTTGCGGACAGTACTTC | CASSLETSGAGCGQYF
. | 14 | TRBJ2-5 | TRBD2 | TRBV7-2 | TGTGCCAGCAGGGCGTCCGGGGGGGTAGAGACCCAGTACTTC | CASRASGGVETQYF
. | 14 | TRBJ1-5 | . | TRBV19 | TGTGCCAGTAGTATAGAAAGGAGGAATCAGCCCCAGCATTTT | CASSIERRNQPQHF
once | 14 | TRBJ1-2 | . | TRBV19 | TGTGCCAGTAGTATGGGGACGGGAGTACGGGGCTACACCTTC | CASSMGTGVRGYTF
. | 14 | TRBJ1-1 | TRBD1 | TRBV6-5 | TGTGCCAGCAGTCGGGACAGCCTGAACACTGAAGCTTTCTTT | CASSRDSLNTEAFF
. | 15 | TRBJ2-7 | TRBD2 | TRBV6-6 | TGTGCCAGCAGGGAGCGGGAGGCGGGTTCCTACGAGCAGTACTTC | CASREREAGSYEQYF
few | 15 | TRBJ1-5 | . | TRBV4-2 | TGTGCCAGCAGCCAAGATAGGGGGAGCAATCAGCCCCAGCATTTT | CASSQDRGSNQPQHF
. | 11 | TRBJ2-6 | . | TRBV20-1 | TGCAGTGCTACGGGGGCCAACGTCCTGACTTTC | CSATGANVLTF
. | 12 | TRBJ1-1 | . | TRBV29-1 | TGCAGCGTCCACTGGGGGCTGACTGAAGCTTTCTTT | CSVHWGLTEAFF
once | 14 | TRBJ2-7 | TRBD2 | TRBV7-2 | TGTGCCAGCAGCCCTGGACTAGGGACCTACGAGCAGTACTTC | CASSPGLGTYEQYF
. | 15 | TRBJ1-1 | . | TRBV7-9 | TGTGCCAGCAGCTTAGTTGGGCAGAAGAACACTGAAGCTTTCTTT | CASSLVGQKNTEAFF
. | 14 | TRBJ2-2 | . | TRBV27 | TGTGCCAGCAGTTTACGCCCCGGGGCCGGGGAGCTGTTTTTT | CASSLRPGAGELFF